The 19 T cell receptor beta chains below all came from one sample that was sequenced in a study of glioma-infiltrating T cells after dendritic cell vaccination. TCRdb keeps only in-frame clones here, not all; method: immunoSEQ multiplex PCR. The sample records about 87,000 clones, about 87% being singletons. This specimen was blood, taken before dendritic cell vaccination. These receptors were taken from a human donor with glioblastoma.

This clone was seen a few times. The chain joins TRBV5-1 to TRBJ2-5, with 11 bases aligning to TRBD1. J was trimmed by 0 bases and V by 4 bases; bases with no gene match: 5. This CDR3 has 16 amino acids. Germline-derived CDR1 and CDR2 are SGHRS and YFSETQ. The CDR3 nucleotides are TGCGCCAGCAGCGGGGGGACAGGGGGTTACCAAGAGACCCAGTACTTC. This translates into CASSGGTGGYQETQYF.

The chain is built from TRBV6-5 and TRBJ2-1, with TRBD1 matching 7 bases. V lost 7 bases and J lost 2; bases outside the gene matches: 5. Germline V gene lookup returns CDR1 MNHEY and CDR2 SVGAGI. This CDR3 has 14 residues. CDR3: CASKRGPPYNEQFF. CDR3 coding DNA: TGTGCCAGCAAAAGGGGGCCCCCCTACAATGAGCAGTTCTTC.

The J gene is TRBJ1-3, the V gene TRBV29-1, with a possible D match to TRBD1 (6 bases). Germline CDR1 SQVTM, CDR2 ANQGSEA. The CDR3 runs to 14 residues. Trimming left V 3 bases short and J 1 base short, with 10 bases between. CDR3 DNA: TGCAGCGTTGACGGGGGGGCTTCTGGAAACACCATATATTTT. Translation: CSVDGGASGNTIYF.

The rearrangement joins TRBV25-1 to TRBJ1-4; the match to TRBD1 covers 12 bases. With V trimmed by 2 bases and J by 8 bases, 3 bases remained unmatched. The V gene's germline CDR1 is MGHDK and CDR2 SYGVNS. The length of the CDR3 is 15 residues. The CDR3 protein is CASSEQGTGGEKLFF. The CDR3 DNA sequence: TGTGCCAGCAGTGAACAGGGGACAGGGGGCGAAAAACTGTTTTTT.

The V gene is TRBV7-9, the J gene TRBJ1-2; tentative D call: TRBD1 (5 bases). CDR3 length: 14 residues. Trimming stripped 2 bases from V and 2 bases from J, with 9 bases between. CDR1 is SEHNR, CDR2 FQNEAQ, per germline (reference sequence). The CDR3 is CASSLPRQNYGYTF. For the CDR3, the DNA is TGTGCCAGCAGCTTACCAAGACAGAACTATGGCTACACCTTC.

The genes are TRBV4-2 and TRBJ2-7, with 8 bases fitting TRBD2. With V trimmed by 4 bases and J by 3 bases, 8 bases remained unmatched. This CDR3 has 15 residues. The germline gives CDR1 LGHNA, CDR2 YNFKEQ. CDR3 nucleotide sequence: TGTGCCAGCAGCCCGACTAGCGTCGGGGACTACGAGCAGTACTTC. Translating it yields CASSPTSVGDYEQYF.

This clone was seen only once. The chain couples TRBV27 to TRBJ2-1; 9 positions match TRBD1. The CDR3 has 16 residues. CDR1 and CDR2 from the germline V gene are MNHEY and SMNVEV (reference sequence). The V and J ends lost 6 bases and 7 bases, in that order; junction bases with no gene match: 13. In DNA form, the CDR3 reads TGTGCCAGCAGGGCAGGTGCGGGACAGGGCGGAAATGAGCAGTTCTTC. Its protein product is CASRAGAGQGGNEQFF.

CDR3 in amino acids: CASSASGSLPYEQYF. CDR3 nucleotide sequence: TGTGCCAGCAGTGCGAGCGGGAGTCTCCCCTACGAGCAGTACTTC. The chain joins TRBV6-5 to TRBJ2-7, with 8 bases identical to TRBD2. Looked up from germline, CDR1 is MNHEY and CDR2 is SVGAGI. This CDR3 is built from 15 residues. The V and J ends lost 5 bases and 2 bases, in that order; junction bases with no gene match: 8.

The chain employs TRBV6-5 and TRBJ2-2; D is unclear. This CDR3 spans 13 amino acids. V was clipped by 4 bases and J by 4 bases, with 7 bases between them. CDR1 and CDR2 (germline): MNHEY, SVGAGI. The CDR3 DNA follows: TGTGCCAGCAGTTTGACAAGCACCGGGGAGCTGTTTTTT. It specifies CASSLTSTGELFF.

This clone appeared once. The chain couples TRBV7-3 to TRBJ1-1; 7 nucleotides align to TRBD1. CDR3 length equals 15 residues. With V trimmed by 1 base and J by 4 bases, 6 bases remained unmatched. Germline CDR1 reads SGHTA; CDR2 reads FQGTGA. This CDR3 reads CASSLRQGITTEAFF. CDR3 DNA sequence: TGTGCCAGCAGCTTAAGACAGGGCATTACCACTGAAGCTTTCTTT.

V gene TRBV7-8 combines with J gene TRBJ2-2; D possibly corresponds to TRBD1 (5 bases). V was pared by 1 base and J by 4 bases, with 7 bases between. The CDR3 is made up of 14 amino acids. The germline V gene has CDR1 SGHVS and CDR2 FQNEAQ. The CDR3 is CASSLGRGTGELFF. For the CDR3, the DNA is TGTGCCAGCAGCTTAGGAAGGGGCACCGGGGAGCTGTTTTTT. Filled out from reference TRBV7-8 and TRBJ2-2, the complete variable domain reads GAGVSQSPRYKVAKRGQDVALRCDPISGHVSLFWYQQALGQGPEFLTYFQNEAQLDKSGLPSDRFFAERPEGSVSTLKIQRTQQEDSAVYLCASSLGRGTGELFFGEGSRLTVL.

The rearrangement joins TRBV30 to TRBJ2-3; possible D gene TRBD1, 6 bases. Trimming left V 0 bases short and J 3 bases short, with 10 bases between. Germline CDR1 GTSNPN, CDR2 SVGIG (reference sequence). This CDR3 comprises 14 residues. This CDR3 reads CAWSVGGRTDTQYF. CDR3 DNA sequence: TGTGCCTGGAGTGTAGGGGGTCGGACAGATACGCAGTATTTT.

This chain uses TRBV13 with TRBJ2-7; 7 bases fit TRBD1. Germline V gene lookup returns CDR1 PRHDT and CDR2 FYEKMQ (reference sequence). Trimming took 5 bases from V and 0 from J; bases not matched to a gene: 10. The length of the CDR3 is 16 residues. The DNA of the CDR3 is TGTGCCAGCAGCGATAGGACAGGAGTGTTCTCCTACGAGCAGTACTTC. As protein: CASSDRTGVFSYEQYF.

V gene TRBV2 combines with J gene TRBJ2-1, with 10 bases matching TRBD2. The V segment lost 3 bases and the J segment 10 bases; nucleotides outside the gene matches: 0. Germline CDR1 reads SNHLY; CDR2 reads FYNNEI. The CDR3 consists of 12 residues. The CDR3 sequence is CASSEGLAEQFF. The CDR3 DNA reads as TGTGCCAGCAGTGAGGGACTAGCGGAGCAGTTCTTC.

The chain employs TRBV5-1 and TRBJ2-1, with 8 bases aligning to TRBD2. Germline-derived CDR1 and CDR2 are SGHRS and YFSETQ. The V gene end was trimmed by 4 bases and the J gene end by 7 bases; junction bases not matched to a gene: 7. The length of the CDR3 is 14 residues. In DNA form, the CDR3 reads TGCGCCAGCAGCCCCGGACTAGCCAGGAATGAGCAGTTCTTC. It codes for CASSPGLARNEQFF.

The chain carries TRBV6-1 and TRBJ1-4; D may be TRBD1 (6 bases). This CDR3 has 16 amino acids. The V and J ends lost 3 bases and 0 bases respectively, with 11 bases between them. Germline CDR1 reads MNHNS; CDR2 reads SASEGT. This CDR3 is CASSEYAGATNEKLFF. The CDR3 DNA reads as TGTGCCAGCAGTGAGTACGCAGGGGCAACTAATGAAAAACTGTTTTTT.

The rearrangement uses TRBV9 and TRBJ2-5; 15 bases map to TRBD2. The ends lost 4 bases at V and 5 bases at J; junction bases unmatched: 6. This CDR3 has 16 amino acids. Germline-derived CDR1 and CDR2 are SGDLS and YYNGEE. In nucleotides, the CDR3 is TGTGCCAGCAGCTTCGGACTAGCGGGAGGGCCGGAGACCCAGTACTTC. This encodes CASSFGLAGGPETQYF.

The V gene is TRBV19, the J gene TRBJ2-7; 7 bases are shared with TRBD2. The germline V gene has CDR1 LNHDA and CDR2 SQIVND (reference sequence). The length of the CDR3 is 14 residues. Losses at the gene ends were 3 bases for V and 2 bases for J; bases not matched to a gene: 4. CDR3 sequence (DNA): TGTGCCAGTAGTATCACCGGGACTACCTACGAGCAGTACTTC. This encodes CASSITGTTYEQYF.

This sequence joins TRBV5-1 and TRBJ2-7; 7 bases are a match to TRBD2. The germline V gene encodes CDR1 SGHRS and CDR2 YFSETQ. The CDR3 is 14 amino acids. The trim removed 0 bases at V and 7 bases at J, leaving 7 bases unmatched. Here the CDR3 reads CASSLETGGSEQYF. CDR3 nucleotide sequence: TGCGCCAGCAGCTTGGAAACGGGAGGATCTGAGCAGTACTTC.